A selection of T cell receptor beta chains follows, all from one sample in a study of shared clonotypes between healthy human individuals. The data were produced by immunoSEQ multiplex PCR, yet TCRdb's version contains in-frame clones alone and is incomplete. The top ten hold under 0.45% of the sample, which has a few million clones, approximately 93% seen once. Sequencing used naive CD4+ T cells from PBMCs. Every receptor here comes from a man younger than 35 in good health. Some clones in this sample may be carry-over from other donors' samples. CDR3s include the opening cysteine and the closing phenylalanine or tryptophan.

j_call | v_call | cdr3_length | cdr3_aa
TRBJ2-2 | TRBV7-3 | 17 | CASSLGALAGHTGELFF
TRBJ2-2 | TRBV4-3 | 15 | CASSQVAGGTGELFF
TRBJ2-1 | TRBV11-2 | 14 | CASSLGVSYNEQFF
TRBJ1-4 | TRBV4-2 | 15 | CASSQDAATNEKLFF
TRBJ2-5 | TRBV4-2 | 16 | CASSPGTVVGRETQYF
TRBJ1-2 | TRBV30 | 14 | CAWSEGRFPYGYTF
TRBJ1-4 | TRBV4-2 | 14 | CASSQPGPQEKLFF
TRBJ2-7 | TRBV5-1 | 15 | CASSPRQGSAYEQYF
TRBJ1-2 | TRBV2 | 15 | CASSERGQHFRGYTF
TRBJ2-5 | TRBV6-1 | 15 | CASDPISGAPETQYF
TRBJ1-1 | TRBV19 | 15 | CASSILAGGRIEAFF
TRBJ2-2 | TRBV25-1 | 12 | CASSDFTGELFF
TRBJ1-5 | TRBV2 | 13 | CASSGQGAQPQHF
TRBJ2-7 | TRBV5-1 | 15 | CASSLALGVGYEQYF
TRBJ2-7 | TRBV10-1 | 14 | CASSNAELPYEQYF
TRBJ2-3 | TRBV29-1 | 10 | CSVEGDTQYF
TRBJ1-4 | TRBV7-8 | 13 | CASSRTGPEKLFF
TRBJ2-7 | TRBV29-1 | 17 | CSVSGLAGLLGAYEQYF
TRBJ2-1 | TRBV27 | 15 | CASSLRLAGFNEQFF
TRBJ2-2 | TRBV4-2 | 15 | CASSLTSGPTGELFF
TRBJ2-7 | TRBV19 | 13 | CASSVGGTYEQYF
TRBJ1-2 | TRBV25-1 | 13 | CASSTRDSYGYTF
TRBJ1-1 | TRBV27 | 15 | CASSYGTRGSTEAFF
TRBJ2-7 | TRBV4-2 | 16 | CASSPLGLAGVGEQYF
TRBJ2-1 | TRBV6-6 | 15 | CASSYLLGGADEQFF
TRBJ2-2 | TRBV18 | 14 | CASSQNGLTGELFF
TRBJ1-2 | TRBV6-1 | 14 | CATWTLQANYGYTF
TRBJ2-5 | TRBV29-1 | 14 | CSVGRDRRQETQYF
TRBJ1-2 | TRBV29-1 | 12 | CSVTYGIYGYTF
TRBJ1-6 | TRBV25-1 | 13 | CASSGRQNSPLHF
. | TRBV4-2 | 15 | CASSQVTGGSYEQYF
TRBJ1-2 | TRBV19 | 12 | CASSGSARGYTF
TRBJ2-7 | TRBV6-9 | 14 | CASSSGRLVYEQYF
TRBJ2-6 | TRBV9 | 19 | CASSYIPGQGARGANVLTF
TRBJ2-2 | TRBV5-3 | 10 | CARSRRELFF
TRBJ1-1 | TRBV6-5 | 12 | CASSFRQGEAFF
TRBJ1-2 | TRBV7-2 | 15 | CASSLQTDTLYGYTF
TRBJ2-6 | TRBV5-1 | 14 | CASSLLSGANVLTF
TRBJ1-3 | TRBV9 | 15 | CASSGNRASGNTIYF
TRBJ2-5 | TRBV25-1 | 15 | CASSEWAAGRQTQYF
TRBJ2-4 | TRBV18 | 14 | CASSPDNSKNIQYF
TRBJ2-7 | TRBV5-8 | 16 | CASSRGLWREGYEQYF
TRBJ2-7 | TRBV2 | 12 | CASTNRGDEQYF
TRBJ2-1 | TRBV5-1 | 16 | CASSGQLAGDVNEQFF
TRBJ1-1 | TRBV5-1 | 13 | CASSTGQLTEAFF
TRBJ1-4 | TRBV11-2 | 11 | CASSLGPLLFF
TRBJ1-1 | TRBV18 | 15 | CASSPPSGTNTEAFF
TRBJ2-1 | TRBV7-2 | 14 | CASSLVHKRDEQFF
TRBJ1-6 | TRBV29-1 | 13 | CSAGQGAGSPLHF
TRBJ2-1 | TRBV5-4 | 14 | CASSGYRSYNEQFF